This record concerns one T cell receptor beta chain sequence. Its antigen is unidentified. A read error may be the cause here, since a much bigger clone is one base away. Four subsets defined by PD-1 and/or TIGIT were sorted from live CD3+CD8+TCRalphabeta+ cells. The source of the sample is a study of circulating CD8 cells and anti-PD-1 response in melanoma. Study-level background: Of 13 patients, seven got anti-PD-1 first and six had prior therapy. Study-wide points: Some patients were treatment-naive; others were previously treated. No tumor material was available, so peptide assays assessed reactivity. Subset repertoires were largely private at M1, with under 7.5% shared.

CDR1 and CDR2 (germline): MNHEY, SVGAGI. This CDR3 spans 13 amino acids. The QIAseq Immune Repertoire TCR panel built the libraries from around 15 ng of total RNA. Via MiXCR, TCRdb re-called the reads, giving one row per CDR3 protein. The table shows 550 to 600 distinct CDR3 sequences, with 7.6% occurring only once. V gene TRBV6-5 combines with J gene TRBJ2-7, with D perhaps matching TRBD2 (6 bases). The TCR sequence derives from a human donor with melanoma. The sample was CD8+ T cells from PBMCs, taken at baseline or after one month of anti-PD-1 therapy (not recorded which). CDR3 sequence: CASSYGTYYEQCF. CDR3 coding DNA: TGTGCCAGCAGTTACGGGACTTACTACGAGCAGTGCTTC.